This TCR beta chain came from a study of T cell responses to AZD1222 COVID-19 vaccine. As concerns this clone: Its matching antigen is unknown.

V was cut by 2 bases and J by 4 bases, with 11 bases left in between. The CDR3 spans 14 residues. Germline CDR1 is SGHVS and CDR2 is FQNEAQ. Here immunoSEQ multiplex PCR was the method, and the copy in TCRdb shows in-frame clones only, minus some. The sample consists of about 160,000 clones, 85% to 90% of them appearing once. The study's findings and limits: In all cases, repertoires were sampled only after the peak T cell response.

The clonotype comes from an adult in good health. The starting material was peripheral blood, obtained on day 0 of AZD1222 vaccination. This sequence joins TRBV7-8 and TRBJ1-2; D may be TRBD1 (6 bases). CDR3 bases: TGTGCCAGCAGCTTAACTGACAGGATCTATGGCTACACCTTC. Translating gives CASSLTDRIYGYTF.